This T cell receptor beta chain was retrieved from a study of T cell responses to AZD1222 COVID-19 vaccine. Findings of the study overall: Clonal diversity was possibly underestimated, and white British individuals and females predominated among donors.

Some clones are missing from TCRdb's copy, which holds only in-frame ones; the method was immunoSEQ multiplex PCR. Of about 88,000 clones in the sample, about 90% were seen once. The germline CDR1 and CDR2 sequences are WNHNN and SYGVQD (reference sequence). The CDR3 consists of 13 residues. The ends lost 6 bases at V and 2 bases at J; junction bases unmatched: 2. Comment on this clone: Its specificity is not known.

The TCR sequence derives from an adult in good health. V gene TRBV10-1 combines with J gene TRBJ2-3; TRBD1 matches at 7 bases. The sample here was peripheral blood, taken on day 0 of AZD1222 vaccination. The CDR3 spells CASRKGATDTQYF. The CDR3 DNA reads as TGCGCCAGCAGGAAGGGGGCCACAGATACGCAGTATTTT.